This is a list of T cell receptor beta chains from one sample in a study of cytomegalovirus exposure and HLA in healthy donors. Method: immunoSEQ multiplex PCR; TCRdb's copy keeps in-frame clones and lacks some. Counted here are about 170,000 clones, 84% occurring once; the ten biggest clones make up about 4.9%. Specimen: PBMCs. Every receptor here comes from a girl aged 5-17 years in good health and CMV-seropositive. Both conserved end residues are part of each CDR3. The D gene is left open where the match is weak. Size is omitted from some rows. Given values are once, few, many or a class for expanded clones.

v_call	j_call	clone_size	d_call	cdr3_aa	cdr3_nt
TRBV19	TRBJ1-1	.	TRBD1	CASSIGGRQGYTEAFF	TGTGCCAGTAGTATTGGTGGGAGACAGGGGTACACTGAAGCTTTCTTT
TRBV5-6	TRBJ1-1	.	.	CASSLLFRGGTEAFF	TGTGCCAGCAGCTTGCTTTTTAGGGGAGGAACTGAAGCTTTCTTT
TRBV28	TRBJ1-1	.	TRBD1	CASSNRGFEAFF	TGTGCCAGCAGTAACAGGGGATTCGAAGCTTTCTTT
TRBV5-1	TRBJ2-1	.	TRBD2	CASSLRGGRYNEQFF	TGCGCCAGCAGCTTACGGGGGGGTCGGTACAATGAGCAGTTCTTC
TRBV28	TRBJ1-3	.	TRBD1	CASSLQQGASGNTIYF	TGTGCCAGCAGTTTACAACAGGGGGCGTCTGGAAACACCATATATTTT
TRBV19	TRBJ1-6	once	TRBD1	CASSVTGDYNSPLHF	TGTGCCAGTAGTGTGACAGGGGACTACAATTCACCCCTCCACTTT
TRBV7-2	TRBJ2-2	few	TRBD1	CASSDPRAGGSGELFF	TGTGCCAGCAGCGACCCGAGGGCAGGGGGAAGCGGGGAGCTGTTTTTT
TRBV19	TRBJ2-3	.	.	CASSPRTADTQYF	TGTGCCAGTAGTCCCCGGACTGCGGATACGCAGTATTTT
TRBV10-1	TRBJ1-1	once	.	CASSDQVNTEAFF	TGCGCCAGCAGTGATCAGGTCAACACTGAAGCTTTCTTT
TRBV2	TRBJ2-7	.	.	CASRAGGQQYF	TGTGCCAGCAGAGCCGGGGGGCAGCAGTACTTC
TRBV2	TRBJ1-3	.	.	CASSDAGASGNTIYF	TGTGCCAGCAGCGACGCGGGGGCCTCTGGAAACACCATATATTTT
TRBV6-1	TRBJ2-1	.	TRBD1	CASGRTGGINNEQFF	TGTGCCAGCGGAAGGACAGGGGGTATTAACAATGAGCAGTTCTTC
TRBV9	TRBJ2-1	.	.	CASSEVPRDEQFF	TGTGCCAGCAGCGAAGTCCCTCGCGATGAGCAGTTCTTC
TRBV25-1	TRBJ1-4	.	TRBD1	CASSAFPGQRSPHEKLFF	TGTGCCAGCAGTGCCTTTCCGGGACAGAGGTCACCTCATGAAAAACTGTTTTTT
TRBV6-5	TRBJ1-1	.	.	CASSYGLDSPTEAFF	TGTGCCAGCAGTTATGGGTTGGACAGTCCCACTGAAGCTTTCTTT
TRBV9	TRBJ1-1	.	TRBD1	CASSVVTGPTEAFF	TGTGCCAGCAGCGTGGTGACAGGGCCCACTGAAGCTTTCTTT
TRBV7-9	TRBJ1-5	.	.	CASSLERGVASNQPQHF	TGTGCCAGCAGCTTAGAGCGGGGGGTTGCAAGCAATCAGCCCCAGCATTTT
TRBV15	TRBJ2-2	.	.	CATSRGLANTGELFF	TGTGCCACCAGCAGAGGCCTGGCTAACACCGGGGAGCTGTTTTTT
TRBV6-5	TRBJ2-4	.	.	CASSQGRGNIQYF	TGTGCCAGCAGTCAGGGCAGAGGAAACATTCAGTACTTC
TRBV4-2	TRBJ2-2	.	TRBD2	CASSQEPSGGNTGELFF	TGTGCCAGCAGCCAAGAACCCAGCGGGGGGAACACCGGGGAGCTGTTTTTT
TRBV27	TRBJ1-1	.	.	CASSFGGAGTEAFF	TGTGCCAGCAGTTTTGGGGGGGCAGGGACTGAAGCTTTCTTT
TRBV29-1	TRBJ1-1	.	.	CSVLWDNPWGNTEAFF	TGCAGCGTCCTATGGGACAACCCCTGGGGAAACACTGAAGCTTTCTTT
TRBV10-2	TRBJ1-4	.	.	CASRGSGTNEKLFF	TGCGCCAGCAGAGGGAGCGGGACTAATGAAAAACTGTTTTTT
TRBV30	TRBJ1-6	.	TRBD1	CASRTGGDSPLHF	TGTGCCTCCCGGACAGGAGGGGATTCACCCCTCCACTTT
TRBV29-1	TRBJ1-1	.	TRBD1	CSSGQKMNTEAFF	TGCAGCTCGGGACAGAAAATGAACACTGAAGCTTTCTTT
TRBV5-1	TRBJ2-1	.	.	CASRDRINYNEQFF	TGCGCCAGCAGAGACAGGATCAACTACAATGAGCAGTTCTTC
TRBV7-8	TRBJ2-1	.	TRBD2	CASRRFPGLYNEQFF	TGTGCCAGCAGGAGATTTCCGGGACTATACAATGAGCAGTTCTTC
TRBV15	TRBJ1-3	.	.	CATSRDRTEESHSGNTIYF	TGTGCCACCAGCAGAGATAGGACAGAAGAGTCACACTCTGGAAACACCATATATTTT
TRBV2	TRBJ1-1	.	.	CASSEQTVNTEAFF	TGTGCCAGCAGCGAACAAACAGTGAACACTGAAGCTTTCTTT
TRBV6-5	TRBJ2-7	.	.	CASSSGDPGNEQYF	TGTGCCAGCAGTTCAGGGGACCCCGGGAACGAGCAGTACTTC
TRBV7-9	TRBJ1-1	.	.	CASSLKSTGNTEAFF	TGTGCCAGCAGCCTTAAAAGTACAGGGAACACTGAAGCTTTCTTT
TRBV7-6	TRBJ2-1	.	TRBD1	CASSSGTGIYNEQFF	TGTGCCAGCAGTTCCGGGACAGGGATCTACAATGAGCAGTTCTTC
TRBV9	TRBJ2-2	.	.	CASSLRGSGELFF	TGTGCCAGCTCCCTAAGGGGCTCCGGGGAGCTGTTTTTT
TRBV10-2	TRBJ1-2	.	TRBD1	CASRDRGLWGGYTF	TGCGCCAGCAGAGACAGGGGGCTTTGGGGTGGCTACACCTTC
TRBV19	TRBJ2-5	once	TRBD2	CASSPSGGARETQYF	TGTGCCAGTAGTCCCAGCGGGGGGGCTAGAGAGACCCAGTACTTC
TRBV19	TRBJ1-1	.	TRBD1	CASSTGGPEAFF	TGTGCCAGTAGCACAGGGGGCCCTGAAGCTTTCTTT
TRBV7-9	TRBJ1-3	.	.	CASSSPGGVHTIYF	TGTGCCAGCAGCTCACCCGGAGGGGTGCACACCATATATTTT
TRBV7-2	TRBJ1-5	.	.	CASSPGVGFGYQPQHF	TGTGCCAGCAGCCCAGGGGTGGGGTTCGGGTATCAGCCCCAGCATTTT
TRBV5-8	TRBJ2-7	.	TRBD1	CASSLWTGDFSYEQYF	TGTGCCAGCAGCCTATGGACAGGAGACTTCTCCTACGAGCAGTACTTC
TRBV7-9	TRBJ1-1	.	.	CASSSRGNTEAFF	TGTGCCAGCAGCTCCCGGGGGAACACTGAAGCTTTCTTT
TRBV30	TRBJ2-5	.	.	CAWSSGETRYF	TGTGCCTGGAGTTCGGGTGAGACCCGGTACTTC